The 17 T cell receptor beta chains listed next were all sequenced from one sample in a study of T cells in Graves' hyperthyroidism and ophthalmopathy. Template material for amplifying TCR beta CDR3 regions consisted of RNA transcripts. Using the HTBI primer set, a first-round RT-PCR was run on the TCR CDR3. TCRdb independently ran MiXCR on the multiplex PCR reads; one entry per CDR3 protein. The sample consists of hundreds of thousands of distinct CDR3 sequences, around 21% of them appearing once. Sequences were obtained from blood. Source of these receptors: a man in his thirties or forties with Graves' ophthalmopathy.

This clonotype turned up a few times. V is TRBV12-3 or TRBV12-4 and J is TRBJ2-3; D remains ambiguous. CDR3 length: 13 amino acids. Trimming took 7 bases from V and 2 from J, leaving 10 bases between them. The CDR3 is CASNFGDTDTQYF. In nucleotides, the CDR3 is TGTGCCAGCAACTTCGGCGACACAGATACGCAGTATTTT.

The CDR3 DNA reads as TGTGCCAGCAGTGAAGAACTCCTTATCACAGATACGCAGTATTTT. It translates to CASSEELLITDTQYF. This chain connects TRBV2 to TRBJ2-3; D gene uncertain. Trimming pared 1 base from V and 2 bases from J, leaving 10 bases between. Germline lookup yields CDR1 SNHLY and CDR2 FYNNEI. The CDR3 is made up of 15 amino acids. The full variable domain, rest sourced from reference TRBV2 and TRBJ2-3, is EPEVTQTPSHQVTQMGQEVILRCVPISNHLYFYWYRQILGQKVEFLVSFYNNEISEKSEIFDDQFSVERPDGSNFTLKIRSTKLEDSAMYFCASSEELLITDTQYFGPGTRLTVL.

CDR3 DNA: TGCGCCAGCAGCCCACGACAGGGGAACAATCAGCCCCAGCATTTT. This encodes CASSPRQGNNQPQHF. The rearrangement uses TRBV4-3 and TRBJ1-5, with 8 nucleotides matching TRBD1. With 4 bases clipped from V and 3 bases from J, the junction kept 5 bases outside the gene matches. Germline CDR1 reads LGHNA; CDR2 reads YSLEER. This CDR3 region has 15 residues.

The rearrangement uses TRBV19 and TRBJ2-1, with a tentative D call TRBD2 (7 bases). CDR3 length equals 14 residues. Germline assignment: CDR1 LNHDA and CDR2 SQIVND (reference sequence). Trimming pared 10 bases from V and 2 bases from J, leaving 15 bases between. The CDR3 loop is CATNGGGAYNEQFF. The CDR3 DNA reads as TGTGCCACCAATGGGGGGGGCGCCTACAATGAGCAGTTCTTC.

This clonotype was recorded at least ten times. The J gene is TRBJ2-7, the V gene TRBV7-9; the D gene is possibly TRBD2 (5 bases). With 4 bases removed from V and 0 bases from J, the gap between germline ends came to 13 bases. This CDR3 has 15 residues. Germline V gene data show CDR1 as SEHNR and CDR2 as FQNEAQ (reference sequence). DNA for the CDR3: TGTGCCAGCAGCTCCTCTAGCTTCAGCTCCTACGAGCAGTACTTC. It codes for CASSSSSFSSYEQYF.

This clonotype has only a few counts. The chain combines TRBV5-4 with TRBJ1-1, with no clear D. Germline CDR1 reads SGHNT; CDR2 reads YYREEE (reference sequence). The germline V and J ends were trimmed by 0 bases and 1 base, with 10 bases remaining between them. This CDR3 has 15 residues. The CDR3 protein is CASSLAGRKNTEAFF. CDR3 nucleotide sequence: TGTGCCAGCAGCTTGGCCGGCAGAAAGAACACTGAAGCTTTCTTT.

This clonotype occurred a few times. This chain joins TRBV7-2 and TRBJ2-1; 8 bases agree with TRBD2. CDR1 and CDR2 from the germline V gene are SGHTA and FQGNSA. The CDR3 is 15 amino acids. V lost 1 base, J lost 7 bases, and 6 bases stayed unmatched. CDR3 in amino acids: CASSLVPGLGNEQFF. The CDR3 DNA is TGTGCCAGCAGCTTAGTCCCGGGACTAGGGAATGAGCAGTTCTTC. The whole variable domain, filled in from reference TRBV7-2 and TRBJ2-1, reads GAGVSQSPSNKVTEKGKDVELRCDPISGHTALYWYRQSLGQGLEFLIYFQGNSAPDKSGLPSDRFSAERTGGSVSTLTIQRTQQEDSAVYLCASSLVPGLGNEQFFGPGTRLTVL.

In this sample, this clonotype turned up many times. The chain links TRBV11-2 to TRBJ2-7; 9 bases line up with TRBD1. CDR1 is SGHAT and CDR2 is FQNNGV in the germline V gene. The CDR3 is made up of 15 amino acids. V dropped 2 bases and J dropped 4; count of bases not matched to a gene: 6. The DNA for the CDR3 is TGTGCCAGCAGCTTATCACAGGGGGCGGGGTACGAGCAGTACTTC. Its protein is CASSLSQGAGYEQYF.

This clonotype was detected ten times or more. V usage is TRBV27 and J usage is TRBJ2-5, with D possibly TRBD2 on 5 matching bases. This CDR3 region has 15 residues. Germline V CDR1 and CDR2: MNHEY, SMNVEV (reference sequence). Trimming cost V 5 bases and J 2 bases, with 15 bases left between them. The CDR3 is CASSQRAANQETQYF. The CDR3 DNA reads as TGTGCCAGCAGTCAGAGGGCAGCCAATCAAGAGACCCAGTACTTC.

This clonotype was seen at least ten times. The chain links TRBV11-2 to TRBJ2-1, with a possible D match to TRBD2 (5 bases). Trimming removed 4 bases at V and 0 bases at J, with 13 bases between. The CDR3 extends over 16 amino acids. The germline V gene encodes CDR1 SGHAT and CDR2 FQNNGV. Written as DNA, the CDR3 is TGTGCCAGCAGCTCATGGGAGCGGAGCTCCTACAATGAGCAGTTCTTC. This codes for CASSSWERSSYNEQFF.

This clonotype was detected only a few times. J is TRBJ2-3 and V is TRBV11-2; 10 bases match TRBD2. After removal of 5 bases from V and 7 bases from J, the junction contained 9 bases not matched to a gene. The CDR3 is 15 amino acids. Germline V lookup: CDR1 SGHAT, CDR2 FQNNGV. CDR3 sequence (DNA): TGTGCCAGCAGCGCTCAGCGGGAGGGCCTGTATACGCAGTATTTT. This gives the protein CASSAQREGLYTQYF.

This clonotype was recorded at least ten times. The germline gene is not matched at one end of the junction; a read error may be the cause. The CDR3 DNA reads as TGCGCCAGCAGCTTGAGCGGGAGGGATAATGAGCAGTTCTTC. Protein: CASSLSGRDNEQFF. V and J are TRBV28 and TRBJ2-1; 10 bases are shared with TRBD2. This CDR3 region has 14 residues. Germline V gene data show CDR1 as MDHEN and CDR2 as SYDVKM. Full variable domain (rest looked up from reference TRBV28 and TRBJ2-1): DVKVTQSSRYLVKRTGEKVFLECVQDMDHENMFWYRQDPGLGLRLIYFSYDVKMKEKGDIPEGYSVSREKKERFSLILESASTNQTSMYLCASSLSGRDNEQFFGPGTRLTVL.

At least ten counts were recorded for this clonotype. This chain joins TRBV2 and TRBJ2-1, with D possibly matching TRBD1 (5 bases). CDR3 length: 15 amino acids. V was pared by 2 bases and J by 6 bases, with 14 bases between. From germline, CDR1 is SNHLY and CDR2 FYNNEI. In DNA form, the CDR3 reads TGTGCCAGCAGTGAAATGATAGGGGAAGTCAATGAGCAGTTCTTC. Translation gives CASSEMIGEVNEQFF.

This clonotype was seen only a few times. This chain connects TRBV12-3 or TRBV12-4 to TRBJ2-3; no clear D. The germline V and J ends were trimmed by 0 bases and 3 bases, with 13 bases remaining between them. This CDR3 region has 16 residues. CDR3 protein: CASSLASVQITDTQYF. The CDR3 DNA sequence: TGTGCCAGCAGTTTAGCGTCGGTACAGATTACAGATACGCAGTATTTT.

This rearrangement joins TRBV20-1 to TRBJ1-1; possibly TRBD1 for D (6 bases). Trimming shortened V by 0 bases and J by 4 bases, and 21 bases separated the two germline ends. Per the germline V gene, CDR1 is DFQATT and CDR2 is SNEGSKA (reference sequence). The CDR3 is 17 residues long. The CDR3 here is CSARELGRGRGGTEAFF. The CDR3 nucleotides are TGCAGTGCTAGAGAATTGGGTCGGGGGCGCGGTGGCACTGAAGCTTTCTTT.

At least ten counts were recorded for this clonotype. This sequence joins TRBV5-1 and TRBJ2-1; D uncertain. The germline gives CDR1 SGHRS, CDR2 YFSETQ. This CDR3 is built from 11 residues. V lost 4 bases and J lost 7, with 6 bases in between. The CDR3 loop reads CASSGQNEQFF. CDR3 in DNA: TGCGCCAGCAGCGGCCAGAATGAGCAGTTCTTC.

The chain joins TRBV2 to TRBJ2-5, with D possibly being TRBD2 (5 bases). Deletions cut 7 bases from V and 4 bases from J, with 13 bases between. Germline assignment: CDR1 SNHLY and CDR2 FYNNEI. The CDR3 loop spans 13 amino acids. CDR3 sequence reads: CASTKTKLETQYF. The CDR3, as DNA: TGTGCCAGCACCAAGACTAAGCTAGAGACCCAGTACTTC.